This T cell receptor (beta chain) was sequenced during a study of blood T cell repertoires in COVID-19. Whole-study context: Donors in the United States, Italy and Spain gave samples during acute or convalescent COVID-19. The cDNA or gDNA used as material had been derived from T cells, B-cell-depleted T cells, or PBMCs.

The CDR3 covers 13 residues. Trimming pared 4 bases from V and 6 bases from J, leaving 13 bases between. Germline V gene sequence: CDR1 SGHRS, CDR2 YFSETQ. In the study's own analysis: It was from reference gene primer amplification that nucleated cell counts were estimated. The protocol was immunoSEQ multiplex PCR, while the TCRdb copy is restricted to in-frame clones and leaves out a portion. V and J calls and clone size come straight from that table; D and trimming were deduced from the DNA. The data show around 200,000 clones, with around 80% seen just once and 13% to 15% held by the top ten. The origin of this receptor is a man between 25 and 39 years old with active or convalescent COVID-19. Source material: peripheral blood. The J gene is TRBJ1-2, the V gene TRBV5-1, with D tentatively TRBD1 (5 bases). The DNA of the CDR3 is TGCGCCAGCAGCCCCGGGGGGGTGGATGGCTACACCTTC. It yields the protein CASSPGGVDGYTF.